A selection of T cell receptor beta chains follows, all from one sample in a study of cytomegalovirus exposure and HLA in healthy donors. TCRdb's table, derived via immunoSEQ multiplex PCR, lists solely in-frame clones and lacks some. In the table there are around 20,000 clones, 95% to 97% of which are singletons. The specimen was PBMCs. The source is a young man in good health and CMV-seropositive. Both conserved end residues are trimmed from each CDR3. The order of the fields is V gene, D gene, J gene, CDR3 protein. A D gene is named only where the DNA matches it firmly.

v_call: TRBV4-3
d_call: -
j_call: TRBJ2-7
cdr3_aa: ASSQDYGSYEQY

v_call: TRBV6-5
d_call: -
j_call: TRBJ1-1
cdr3_aa: ASSFQQASGKTEAF

v_call: TRBV5-1
d_call: -
j_call: TRBJ2-3
cdr3_aa: ASSRDSTDTQY

v_call: TRBV29-1
d_call: TRBD2
j_call: TRBJ2-4
cdr3_aa: SVEDRASGILAKNIQY

v_call: TRBV5-4
d_call: -
j_call: TRBJ2-2
cdr3_aa: ASRVDYSGELF

v_call: TRBV11-1
d_call: TRBD2
j_call: TRBJ2-5
cdr3_aa: ASNVFSGSKSETQY

v_call: TRBV5-1
d_call: TRBD1
j_call: TRBJ1-1
cdr3_aa: ASSSVVRGTRNTEAF

v_call: TRBV2
d_call: -
j_call: TRBJ2-5
cdr3_aa: ARAPGY

v_call: TRBV28
d_call: TRBD1
j_call: TRBJ2-7
cdr3_aa: ASISGGVPYEQY

v_call: TRBV5-4
d_call: TRBD1
j_call: TRBJ1-2
cdr3_aa: ASSRNGGRKTGGYGYT

v_call: TRBV6-6
d_call: -
j_call: TRBJ2-7
cdr3_aa: ASSSQYEQY

v_call: TRBV7-2
d_call: TRBD1
j_call: TRBJ1-2
cdr3_aa: ASSLVQGGGYT

v_call: TRBV25-1
d_call: TRBD1
j_call: TRBJ1-3
cdr3_aa: ASSFGTVGNTIY

v_call: TRBV7-2
d_call: -
j_call: TRBJ2-7
cdr3_aa: ASSNKGGYEQY

v_call: TRBV4-2
d_call: TRBD2
j_call: TRBJ2-1
cdr3_aa: ASSRGLDTGNEQF

v_call: TRBV30
d_call: -
j_call: TRBJ2-3
cdr3_aa: AWSVYREITDTQY

v_call: TRBV5-1
d_call: -
j_call: TRBJ2-3
cdr3_aa: ASSLVAGWADTQY

v_call: TRBV29-1
d_call: -
j_call: TRBJ1-3
cdr3_aa: SVETGKHTIY

v_call: TRBV6-5
d_call: TRBD1
j_call: TRBJ1-1
cdr3_aa: ASRRDRVETEAF

v_call: TRBV11-1
d_call: TRBD2
j_call: TRBJ2-1
cdr3_aa: ASSSHGTSGYNEQF

v_call: TRBV28
d_call: -
j_call: TRBJ1-2
cdr3_aa: ASSLDQGRGYT

v_call: TRBV19
d_call: -
j_call: TRBJ1-2
cdr3_aa: ASSTPEGRRGYT

v_call: TRBV6-5
d_call: -
j_call: TRBJ2-2
cdr3_aa: ASSYVSFSTGELF

v_call: TRBV6-6
d_call: -
j_call: TRBJ2-7
cdr3_aa: ASSYPGLSSYEQY

v_call: TRBV9
d_call: -
j_call: TRBJ2-1
cdr3_aa: ASSVTTYNEQF

v_call: TRBV6-5
d_call: TRBD2
j_call: TRBJ2-7
cdr3_aa: ASRRLAGPAGEQY

v_call: TRBV7-2
d_call: -
j_call: TRBJ2-3
cdr3_aa: ASSPLADTQY

v_call: TRBV7-3
d_call: TRBD1
j_call: TRBJ2-2
cdr3_aa: ASRWTGAGTGELF

v_call: TRBV30
d_call: TRBD1
j_call: TRBJ2-7
cdr3_aa: AGTGYTYEQY

v_call: TRBV28
d_call: -
j_call: TRBJ2-7
cdr3_aa: ASSSGGTYEQY

v_call: TRBV7-9
d_call: -
j_call: TRBJ2-1
cdr3_aa: ASSLGLVKDNEQF

v_call: TRBV5-4
d_call: TRBD2
j_call: TRBJ2-2
cdr3_aa: ASSSGLAGVLAGELF

v_call: TRBV7-9
d_call: -
j_call: TRBJ1-4
cdr3_aa: AGGRDTTTNEKLF

v_call: TRBV13
d_call: TRBD2
j_call: TRBJ2-5
cdr3_aa: ASSSTRAGGTQY

v_call: TRBV6-5
d_call: TRBD1
j_call: TRBJ1-1
cdr3_aa: ASSPPGQGKAF

v_call: TRBV9
d_call: TRBD1
j_call: TRBJ1-1
cdr3_aa: ASSVRQGATEAF

v_call: TRBV19
d_call: TRBD1
j_call: TRBJ2-7
cdr3_aa: ASSETGTGKYEQY

v_call: TRBV28
d_call: -
j_call: TRBJ1-2
cdr3_aa: ASSLEGFRGYT

v_call: TRBV5-1
d_call: TRBD2
j_call: TRBJ2-2
cdr3_aa: ASSLYAGVPGGELF

v_call: TRBV4-3
d_call: TRBD2
j_call: TRBJ2-6
cdr3_aa: ASSQRGLAGATGANVLT

v_call: TRBV7-2
d_call: -
j_call: TRBJ2-7
cdr3_aa: ASSLVWTVAHEQY